Presented here are 24 T cell receptor beta chains from one specimen sequenced in a study of blood T cell repertoires in COVID-19. Sequencing used immunoSEQ multiplex PCR; TCRdb keeps in-frame clones, though not all of them. Among approximately 200,000 clones, about 90% were seen once, and the ten largest hold roughly 2.6%. The source material was peripheral blood. Receptors originate from a man aged 30 to 45 with COVID-19, enrolled during active disease.

The chain uses TRBV9 and TRBJ2-2, with 10 positions matching TRBD1. This CDR3 comprises 15 residues. Trimming cost V 0 bases and J 6 bases; bases outside gene matches: 2. Germline V CDR1 and CDR2: SGDLS, YYNGEE. Here the CDR3 DNA reads TGTGCCAGCAGCGTAGGGGACAGGGGCTCCGGGGAGCTGTTTTTT. It encodes CASSVGDRGSGELFF.

The chain carries TRBV4-1 and TRBJ1-4; maybe TRBD1 (6 bases). The CDR3 is made up of 15 amino acids. Deletions cut 6 bases from V and 3 bases from J, with 14 bases between. CDR1 is MGHRA, CDR2 YSYEKL, per germline. CDR3 DNA sequence: TGCGCCAGCAGTCGACAGACAGGACCTAATGAAAAACTGTTTTTT. It specifies CASSRQTGPNEKLFF.

Turning to this clone: At the DNA level, this CDR3 is encoded by other sequences in the same sample as well. The CDR3 DNA reads TGTGCCAGTACCCTAGGACAGGGAAACACTGAAGCTTTCTTT. Translation gives CASTLGQGNTEAFF. J is TRBJ1-1 and V is TRBV19, with 8 bases aligning to TRBD1. The germline CDR1 and CDR2 sequences are LNHDA and SQIVND (reference sequence). The CDR3 spans 14 residues. The trim removed 7 bases at V and 2 bases at J, leaving 6 bases unmatched.

The chain has TRBV28 and TRBJ2-1, with 10 bases fitting TRBD2. V shed 7 bases and J 4 bases; nucleotides not matched to a gene: 4. The CDR3 spans 14 residues. Germline CDR1 reads MDHEN; CDR2 reads SYDVKM. The CDR3 region is CASTTSGVYNEQFF. The CDR3 region has the DNA TGTGCCAGCACTACTAGCGGGGTTTACAATGAGCAGTTCTTC.

This rearrangement joins TRBV12-3 or TRBV12-4 to TRBJ1-2, with D possibly being TRBD1 (5 bases). The CDR3 has 13 residues. Trimming stripped 4 bases from V and 7 bases from J, with 13 bases between. The CDR3 nucleotides are TGTGCCAGCAGTTCGAAAGGGGTTGGTGGCTACACCTTC. It encodes CASSSKGVGGYTF.

The CDR3, as DNA: TGTGCCAGCAGCTCCCCTGATCAGCCCCAGCATTTT. This codes for CASSSPDQPQHF. The chain recombines TRBV5-6 with TRBJ1-5; D remains unclear. The V and J ends lost 3 bases and 5 bases respectively, with 6 bases between them. Germline V gene data show CDR1 as SGHDT and CDR2 as YYEEEE. CDR3 size: 12 residues.

This clone was found a few times. V gene TRBV28 combines with J gene TRBJ1-2; TRBD1 matches 8 bases. With 4 bases clipped from V and 8 bases from J, the junction kept 18 bases outside the gene matches. The CDR3 runs 17 residues. Germline lookup yields CDR1 MDHEN and CDR2 SYDVKM. This CDR3 is CASSSFKEGQGALGYTF. The CDR3 coding sequence is TGTGCCAGCAGTTCCTTCAAGGAGGGCCAGGGGGCGCTAGGCTACACCTTC.

This chain links TRBV18 with TRBJ1-1; perhaps TRBD1 as D (6 bases). Germline CDR1 and CDR2: KGHSH and LQKENI. With 4 bases removed from V and 1 base from J, the gap between germline ends came to 16 bases. The CDR3 runs 16 residues. CDR3 loop: CASSLYIEQGNTEAFF. DNA of the CDR3: TGTGCCAGCTCACTCTATATTGAACAGGGGAACACTGAAGCTTTCTTT.

This clone was found once. The V call is TRBV18, the J call TRBJ2-7; D gene uncertain. This CDR3 has 17 residues. V lost 3 bases to trimming and J lost 0 bases, with 18 bases between them. Looked up from germline, CDR1 is KGHSH and CDR2 is LQKENI. Here the CDR3 reads CASSPRLGRLSSYEQYF. CDR3 DNA: TGTGCCAGCTCACCCCGTTTGGGCAGGTTGAGCTCCTACGAGCAGTACTTC. The full variable domain, rest sourced from reference TRBV18 and TRBJ2-7, is NAGVMQNPRHLVRRRGQEARLRCSPMKGHSHVYWYRQLPEEGLKFMVYLQKENIIDESGMPKERFSAEFPKEGPSILRIQQVVRGDSAAYFCASSPRLGRLSSYEQYFGPGTRLTVT.

The rearrangement joins TRBV11-3 to TRBJ2-1; a weak D match, TRBD1 (6 bases). The CDR3 is 13 residues long. Germline V CDR1 and CDR2: SGHNT, YENEEA. V was shortened by 2 bases and J by 12 bases, with 14 bases between the two germline ends. This CDR3 reads CASSLQGDTRQFF. The CDR3 nucleotides read TGTGCCAGCAGCTTACAAGGGGACACAAGGCAGTTCTTC.

This chain links TRBV2 with TRBJ1-3; tentative D call: TRBD1 (6 bases). Germline V gives CDR1 SNHLY, CDR2 FYNNEI. This CDR3 spans 16 amino acids. Trimming shortened V by 6 bases and J by 4 bases, and 19 bases separated the two germline ends. As DNA, the CDR3 is TGTGCCAGCAGCTCCTCGGGGGGCTTTTCCGGAAACACCATATATTTT. This translates into CASSSSGGFSGNTIYF.

The V gene is TRBV19, the J gene TRBJ2-1, with 8 bases aligning to TRBD1. J gave up 2 bases and V 0 bases, and 6 bases lay outside the gene matches. Looked up from germline, CDR1 is LNHDA and CDR2 is SQIVND (reference sequence). The CDR3 loop spans 17 amino acids. CDR3 residues: CASSIEGQAETYNEQFF. The CDR3 coding sequence is TGTGCCAGTAGTATAGAGGGACAGGCCGAAACCTACAATGAGCAGTTCTTC.

This chain links TRBV19 with TRBJ2-4; 9 nucleotides match TRBD2. Germline assignment: CDR1 LNHDA and CDR2 SQIVND (reference sequence). The CDR3 loop spans 20 amino acids. J was trimmed by 1 base and V by 3 bases; bases with no gene match: 16. CDR3 DNA sequence: TGTGCCAGTAGTATTGATATAGCGGGAGTCGTCGGGGTGGCCAAAAACATTCAGTACTTC. The encoded protein is CASSIDIAGVVGVAKNIQYF.

The V call is TRBV6-4, the J call TRBJ1-6, with 9 positions matching TRBD1. V dropped 5 bases and J dropped 10; count of bases not matched to a gene: 6. Germline lookup yields CDR1 MRHNA and CDR2 SNTAGT. The CDR3 contains 14 residues. CDR3 DNA: TGTGCCAGCAGTCCGGGACAGGGACTATCACCCCTCCACTTT. Translation gives CASSPGQGLSPLHF.

This sequence joins TRBV5-4 and TRBJ1-1; possible D gene TRBD1, 6 bases. Germline V gene sequence: CDR1 SGHNT, CDR2 YYREEE (reference sequence). This CDR3 contains 14 residues. Trimming removed 5 bases at V and 4 bases at J, with 15 bases between. The CDR3 nucleotides are TGTGCCAGCAGTATGCGGGGAGGGGGCACTGAAGCTTTCTTT. Residues: CASSMRGGGTEAFF.

Comments on this clone: The junction does not match germline at one end; this may be a read error. The chain recombines TRBV6-5 with TRBJ1-5; possibly TRBD1 for D (6 bases). The CDR3 is 15 residues long. Germline V gene data show CDR1 as MNHEY and CDR2 as SVGAGI. The CDR3: CACRRAGERNQPQHF. CDR3 coding DNA: TGTGCCTGCAGGAGGGCAGGGGAGAGGAATCAGCCCCAGCATTTT.

This clone is a singleton in its sample. J is TRBJ1-1 and V is TRBV29-1; 8 bases are shared with TRBD1. CDR3 length: 13 residues. CDR1 and CDR2 (germline): SQVTM, ANQGSEA. The J segment lost 1 base and the V segment lost 4 bases, leaving 2 bases of the junction unmatched. CDR3 in amino acids: CSVAGQENTEAFF. CDR3 sequence (DNA): TGCAGCGTTGCGGGACAGGAGAACACTGAAGCTTTCTTT.

This sequence joins TRBV6-5 and TRBJ2-6; 7 bases match TRBD1. The V segment lost 2 bases and the J segment 4 bases; nucleotides outside the gene matches: 5. The V gene's germline CDR1 is MNHEY and CDR2 SVGAGI. This CDR3 has 16 residues. The CDR3 DNA reads as TGTGCCAGCAGTTACAAGGGGGCCTCCGGGGCCAACGTCCTGACTTTC. Protein product: CASSYKGASGANVLTF.

The rearrangement uses TRBV7-2 and TRBJ1-1, with D perhaps TRBD1 (6 bases). This CDR3 has 13 residues. The ends were cut back, 8 bases at V and 1 base at J, with 11 bases in the middle. The germline CDR1 and CDR2 sequences are SGHTA and FQGNSA. The chain's CDR3 is CASGDRRNTEAFF. The CDR3 nucleotides read TGTGCCAGCGGCGACAGGCGGAACACTGAAGCTTTCTTT.

The chain has TRBV18 and TRBJ2-1, with a tentative D call TRBD1 (5 bases). V lost 1 base to trimming and J lost 4 bases, with 11 bases between them. CDR1 is KGHSH and CDR2 is LQKENI in the germline V gene. The length of the CDR3 is 15 residues. CDR3 sequence reads: CASSPRSGPYNEQFF. The CDR3 coding sequence is TGTGCCAGCTCACCACGCTCAGGGCCATACAATGAGCAGTTCTTC.

The V call is TRBV6-2 or TRBV6-3, the J call TRBJ1-1; 7 nucleotides agree with TRBD1. With V trimmed by 5 bases and J by 10 bases, 13 bases remained unmatched. The CDR3 is 14 amino acids. The V gene's germline CDR1 is MNHEY and CDR2 SVGEGT. CDR3 residues: CASSDRRGLERAFF. CDR3 in DNA: TGTGCCAGCAGTGACCGAAGGGGGCTTGAACGAGCTTTCTTT.

The J gene is TRBJ2-2, the V gene TRBV7-6, with 9 bases lining up with TRBD2. Per germline, CDR1 SGHVS and CDR2 FNYEAQ. V shed 6 bases, J shed 4 bases, and the junction held 6 bases outside the gene matches. The CDR3 totals 15 residues. Here the CDR3 reads CASRLSGSGTGELFF. In nucleotides, the CDR3 is TGTGCCAGCAGACTTAGCGGGAGCGGCACCGGGGAGCTGTTTTTT.

The chain combines TRBV3-1 (or the pseudogene TRBV3-2) with TRBJ1-2; no clear D. Trimming took off 3 bases at V and 5 bases at J, with 13 bases between the two ends. The CDR3 has 14 residues. Germline values: CDR1 LGHDT, CDR2 YNNKEL (reference sequence). The CDR3 sequence: CASSQGSGGYGYTF. CDR3 coding DNA: TGTGCCAGCAGCCAGGGGTCTGGAGGTTATGGCTACACCTTC.

The V and J genes are TRBV5-1 and TRBJ2-7; 7 bases map to TRBD1. Per germline, CDR1 SGHRS and CDR2 YFSETQ. The length of the CDR3 is 13 residues. With V trimmed by 4 bases and J by 10 bases, 11 bases remained unmatched. CDR3 DNA sequence: TGCGCCAGCAGCCCGGGGACAGCCGACATCCAGTACTTC. It is translated as CASSPGTADIQYF.